This T cell receptor beta chain was sequenced for a study of blood T cell repertoires in COVID-19. Whole-study context: Samples representing acute and convalescent COVID-19 were sourced from the United States, Italy and Spain.

In the authors' workflow: The assay estimated nucleated cells by amplifying reference gene primers. Sequencing was performed with immunoSEQ multiplex PCR; in TCRdb, only in-frame clones are kept and a portion is missing. The V and J calls and clone size come from that table; D and trimming were worked out from the DNA. The repertoire holds under 400,000 clones, with around 85% as singletons. The germline V gene has CDR1 MGHDK and CDR2 SYGVNS. With 4 bases removed from V and 3 bases from J, the gap between germline ends came to 9 bases. This CDR3 has 14 residues. Study members were between about 18 and 100 years old and lived in some 26 US regions.

Sequenced input: PBMCs or T cells enriched from blood (not recorded which). The chain carries TRBV25-1 and TRBJ2-2; tentatively, D is TRBD2 (6 bases). This receptor was taken from a woman aged 40 to 50 with acute COVID-19. CDR3 sequence: CASSGGGDTGELFF. The CDR3 coding sequence is TGTGCCAGCAGTGGAGGCGGGGACACCGGGGAGCTGTTTTTT.